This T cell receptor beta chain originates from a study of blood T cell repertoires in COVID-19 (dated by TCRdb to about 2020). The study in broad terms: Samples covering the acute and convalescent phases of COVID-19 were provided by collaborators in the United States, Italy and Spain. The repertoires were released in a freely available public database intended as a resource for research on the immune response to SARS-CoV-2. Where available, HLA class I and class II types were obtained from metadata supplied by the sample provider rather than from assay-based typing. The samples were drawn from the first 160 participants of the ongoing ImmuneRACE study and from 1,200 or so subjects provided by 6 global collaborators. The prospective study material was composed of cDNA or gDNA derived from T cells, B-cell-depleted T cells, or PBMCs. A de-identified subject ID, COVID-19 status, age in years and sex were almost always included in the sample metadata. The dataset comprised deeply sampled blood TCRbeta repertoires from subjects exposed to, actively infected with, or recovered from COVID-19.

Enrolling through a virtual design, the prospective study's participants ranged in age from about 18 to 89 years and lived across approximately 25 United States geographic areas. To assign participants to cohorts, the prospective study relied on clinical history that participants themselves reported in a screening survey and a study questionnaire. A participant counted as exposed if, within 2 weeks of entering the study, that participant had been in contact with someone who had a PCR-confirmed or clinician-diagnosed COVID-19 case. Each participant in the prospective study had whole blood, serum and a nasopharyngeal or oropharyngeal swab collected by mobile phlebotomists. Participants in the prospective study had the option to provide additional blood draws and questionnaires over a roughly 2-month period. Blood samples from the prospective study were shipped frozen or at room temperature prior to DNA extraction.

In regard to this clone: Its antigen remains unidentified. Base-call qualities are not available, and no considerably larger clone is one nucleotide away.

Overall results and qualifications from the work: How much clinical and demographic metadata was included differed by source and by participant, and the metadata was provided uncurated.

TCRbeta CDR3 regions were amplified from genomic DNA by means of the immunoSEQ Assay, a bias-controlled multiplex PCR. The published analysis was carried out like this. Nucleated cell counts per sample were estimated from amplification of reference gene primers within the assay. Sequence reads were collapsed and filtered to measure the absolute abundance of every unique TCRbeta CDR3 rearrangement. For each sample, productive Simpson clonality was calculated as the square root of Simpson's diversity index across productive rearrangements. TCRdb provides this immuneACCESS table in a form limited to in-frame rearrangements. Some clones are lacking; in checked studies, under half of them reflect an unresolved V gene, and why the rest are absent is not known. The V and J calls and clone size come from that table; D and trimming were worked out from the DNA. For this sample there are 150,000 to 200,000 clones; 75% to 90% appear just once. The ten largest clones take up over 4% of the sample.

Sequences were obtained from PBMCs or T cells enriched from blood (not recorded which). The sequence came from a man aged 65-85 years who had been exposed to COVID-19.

The DNA reads TGTGCCTGGAGTCCCCGCTTAACCCGCGTTACCTACAATGAGCAGTTCTTC. This gives the protein CAWSPRLTRVTYNEQFF. The rearranged chain carries TRBV30 and TRBJ2-1, with no confident D gene call. From the germline V gene (reference sequence), CDR1 is GTSNPN and CDR2 is SVGIG. Measured from the cysteine to the phenylalanine, the CDR3 is 17 residues long. Just CDR3 DNA is preserved here, 51 bases in frame from base 1. Deletion took 2 bases off V and 2 bases off J, with a span of 19 bases between the germline ends.